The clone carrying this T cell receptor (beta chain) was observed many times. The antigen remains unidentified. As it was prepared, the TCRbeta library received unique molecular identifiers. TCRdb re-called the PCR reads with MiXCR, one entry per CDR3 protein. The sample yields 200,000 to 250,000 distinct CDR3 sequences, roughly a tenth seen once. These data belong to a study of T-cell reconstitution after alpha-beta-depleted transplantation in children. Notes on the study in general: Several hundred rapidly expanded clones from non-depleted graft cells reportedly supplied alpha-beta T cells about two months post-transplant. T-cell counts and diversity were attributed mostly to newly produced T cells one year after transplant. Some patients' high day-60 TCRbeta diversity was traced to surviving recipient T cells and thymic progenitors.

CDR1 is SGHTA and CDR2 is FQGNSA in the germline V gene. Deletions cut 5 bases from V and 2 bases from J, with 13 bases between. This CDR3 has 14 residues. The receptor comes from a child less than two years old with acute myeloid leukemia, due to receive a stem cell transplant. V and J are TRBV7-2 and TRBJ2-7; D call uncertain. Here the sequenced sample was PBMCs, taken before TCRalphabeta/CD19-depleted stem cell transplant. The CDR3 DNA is TGTGCCAGCAGCCCCCGACGTATAGCCTACGAGCAGTACTTC. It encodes CASSPRRIAYEQYF.